The clone carrying this T cell receptor beta chain came up many times. This sample stems from a study of early T cells in non-severe SARS-CoV-2 infection. Germline CDR1 LGHDT, CDR2 YNNKEL (reference sequence). Trimming took off 1 base at V and 0 bases at J, with 7 bases between the two ends. The CDR3 contains 16 residues. One entry per CDR3 protein results from TCRdb running MiXCR on the 5' RACE reads. The table has 46,000 or so distinct CDR3 sequences, under 4.5% seen once. The chain couples TRBV3-1 to TRBJ2-6; a weak D match, TRBD1 (5 bases). The sample was whole blood. The sequence was obtained from an adult who was a healthcare worker with PCR-confirmed SARS-CoV-2 infection or an uninfected control (not recorded which). The CDR3 region has the DNA TGTGCCAGCAGCCAAGGACAGCGCTCTGGGGCCAACGTCCTGACTTTC. It is translated as CASSQGQRSGANVLTF.